These 19 T cell receptor beta chains were sequenced from one sample in a study of cytomegalovirus exposure and HLA in healthy donors. The study ran its PCR with 60 Vbeta and 13 Jbeta primers. Sequencing was performed with immunoSEQ multiplex PCR; in TCRdb, only in-frame clones are kept and a portion is missing. The sample records 100,000 to 150,000 clones, 80% being singletons. Sequencing was carried out using PBMCs. Receptor source: a female donor in good health and CMV-seronegative.

In the case of this clone: A junction end diverges from the germline sequence, so it may reflect a read error. The V call is TRBV27, the J call TRBJ2-5, with D possibly matching TRBD1 (7 bases). Looked up from germline, CDR1 is MNHEY and CDR2 is SMNVEV (reference sequence). There are 13 residues in the CDR3. The CDR3 DNA reads as TGTGCCAGCAGTTTAGGAGGGGGCAAGACTCAGTACTTC. Translated, it gives CASSLGGGKTQYF.

The genes are TRBV7-9 and TRBJ1-4; D perhaps matches TRBD1 (5 bases). Trimming shortened V by 6 bases and J by 0 bases, and 11 bases separated the two germline ends. This CDR3 has 15 amino acids. Germline V CDR1 and CDR2: SEHNR, FQNEAQ (reference sequence). Written as DNA, the CDR3 is TGTGCCAGCAGACAGACAGCCGCAACTAATGAAAAACTGTTTTTT. The encoded protein is CASRQTAATNEKLFF.

The CDR3 spells CASSHMGGYTEAFF. The CDR3 DNA reads TGTGCCAGCTCACACATGGGGGGGTACACTGAAGCTTTCTTT. The rearrangement links TRBV18 to TRBJ1-1; a weak D match, TRBD1 (5 bases). There are 14 residues in the CDR3. The V end lost 4 bases, the J end lost 3 bases, and 12 bases lay between the germline ends. The germline gives CDR1 KGHSH, CDR2 LQKENI. Full variable domain (rest looked up from reference TRBV18 and TRBJ1-1): NAGVMQNPRHLVRRRGQEARLRCSPMKGHSHVYWYRQLPEEGLKFMVYLQKENIIDESGMPKERFSAEFPKEGPSILRIQQVVRGDSAAYFCASSHMGGYTEAFFGQGTRLTVV.

The chain couples TRBV5-1 to TRBJ2-1; 16 bases map to TRBD2. CDR3 size: 18 residues. J gave up 0 bases and V 6 bases, and 6 bases lay outside the gene matches. Germline CDR1 reads SGHRS; CDR2 reads YFSETQ. The CDR3 DNA follows: TGCGCCAGCACGACCGGGACTAGCGGGAGGGCCTCCTACAATGAGCAGTTCTTC. It yields the protein CASTTGTSGRASYNEQFF.

This clone was counted once. V gene TRBV2 combines with J gene TRBJ2-5; tentatively, D is TRBD2 (6 bases). This CDR3 is 13 amino acids long. Germline CDR1 is SNHLY and CDR2 is FYNNEI. V gave up 4 bases and J gave up 7 bases, with 13 bases separating them. CDR3 loop: CASSVRGFVTQYF. The CDR3 DNA sequence: TGTGCCAGCAGTGTCCGGGGGTTTGTGACCCAGTACTTC.

V is TRBV5-1 and J is TRBJ2-3, with 15 bases identical to TRBD2. With V trimmed by 4 bases and J by 0 bases, 6 bases remained unmatched. The CDR3 totals 18 residues. Germline V gene sequence: CDR1 SGHRS, CDR2 YFSETQ. CDR3 DNA: TGCGCCAGCAGCCTCCGAGGACTAGCGGGGGGGAGCACAGATACGCAGTATTTT. Encoded protein: CASSLRGLAGGSTDTQYF.

This chain joins TRBV11-2 and TRBJ1-4, with 11 bases lining up with TRBD1. Germline values: CDR1 SGHAT, CDR2 FQNNGV. The trim removed 5 bases at V and 7 bases at J, leaving 9 bases unmatched. The CDR3 has 16 residues. CDR3 residues: CASSPAVGTGGEKLFF. CDR3 DNA sequence: TGTGCCAGCAGCCCCGCCGTTGGGACAGGGGGTGAAAAACTGTTTTTT.

This clone appeared a few times. This rearrangement joins TRBV27 to TRBJ1-6; a possible D gene is TRBD1 (6 bases). Germline assignment: CDR1 MNHEY and CDR2 SMNVEV (reference sequence). The V end was cut by 1 base, the J end by 5 bases, with 12 bases between. This CDR3 contains 16 residues. The CDR3 coding sequence is TGTGCCAGCAGTTTATTCATACAGGGCAATAATTCACCCCTCCACTTT. Translated: CASSLFIQGNNSPLHF.

The gene calls are TRBV2 and TRBJ2-5; D may be TRBD2 (5 bases). Germline CDR1 reads SNHLY; CDR2 reads FYNNEI. CDR3 length: 14 residues. Trimming took off 3 bases at V and 3 bases at J, with 11 bases between the two ends. The CDR3 region is CASSDPDGEETQYF. CDR3 DNA: TGTGCCAGCAGTGACCCGGACGGGGAAGAGACCCAGTACTTC.

Only one count was recorded for this clone. The rearrangement links TRBV7-3 to TRBJ2-1; 7 bases map to TRBD2. CDR1 SGHTA and CDR2 FQGTGA come from the germline V gene. This CDR3 spans 15 amino acids. Germline trimming cut 7 bases from V and 8 bases from J; bases unmatched to any gene: 14. The CDR3 loop reads CASNFGGSSGHEQFF. The CDR3 DNA sequence: TGTGCCAGCAATTTCGGCGGGAGTTCAGGCCATGAGCAGTTCTTC.

This clone was counted a few times. This sequence joins TRBV9 and TRBJ1-1; D is possibly TRBD1 (6 bases). Deletions cut 2 bases from V and 0 bases from J, with 17 bases between. CDR3 size: 17 residues. CDR1 and CDR2 (germline): SGDLS, YYNGEE. CDR3 loop: CASSVEQGPLLNTEAFF. DNA for the CDR3: TGTGCCAGCAGCGTTGAACAGGGTCCCCTTCTGAACACTGAAGCTTTCTTT. The full variable domain, in which reference TRBV9 and TRBJ1-1 provide the parts outside the CDR3, is DSGVTQTPKHLITATGQRVTLRCSPRSGDLSVYWYQQSLDQGLQFLIQYYNGEERAKGNILERFSAQQFPDLHSELNLSSLELGDSALYFCASSVEQGPLLNTEAFFGQGTRLTVV.

CDR3 sequence: CASSQADGRMYEQYF. CDR3 nucleotide sequence: TGTGCCAGCAGCCAAGCGGACGGGAGAATGTACGAGCAGTACTTC. The chain joins TRBV4-2 to TRBJ2-7; maybe TRBD2 (6 bases). Germline loops: CDR1 LGHNA, CDR2 YNFKEQ. The V and J ends lost 1 base and 4 bases respectively, with 14 bases between them. The CDR3 is 15 amino acids.

A word on this clone: At one end the junction does not follow the germline gene, possibly because of a read error. The rearrangement links TRBV25-1 to TRBJ2-6; D perhaps matches TRBD1 (5 bases). Germline lookup yields CDR1 MGHDK and CDR2 SYGVNS. There are 15 residues in the CDR3. The CDR3 DNA reads as TGTGCCAGCAGTGGAAGGGGCGCTGGGGCCAACGGCCTGACTTTC. Translating gives CASSGRGAGANGLTF.

The J gene is TRBJ2-1, the V gene TRBV7-6; 13 bases are a match to TRBD2. The length of the CDR3 is 20 residues. Germline assignment: CDR1 SGHVS and CDR2 FNYEAQ. V lost 0 bases, J lost 5 bases, and 13 bases stayed unmatched. CDR3 loop: CASSLAPPSHTSGRDNEQFF. CDR3 nucleotides: TGTGCCAGCAGCTTAGCACCCCCATCCCACACTAGCGGGAGGGACAATGAGCAGTTCTTC.

The gene calls are TRBV25-1 and TRBJ1-1; D is ambiguous. The CDR3 covers 15 residues. Germline lookup yields CDR1 MGHDK and CDR2 SYGVNS. V was pared by 1 base and J by 4 bases, with 13 bases between. The CDR3 loop is CASSEFIDAGTEAFF. The CDR3 DNA reads TGTGCCAGCAGTGAATTTATCGACGCGGGCACTGAAGCTTTCTTT.

V is TRBV19 and J is TRBJ1-1; possible D gene TRBD1, 5 bases. The ends were cut back, 10 bases at V and 2 bases at J, with 14 bases in the middle. Germline assignment: CDR1 LNHDA and CDR2 SQIVND (reference sequence). The CDR3 has 13 amino acids. CDR3 nucleotides: TGTGCCACCGCGGTGGGGCTTAACACTGAAGCTTTCTTT. It is translated as CATAVGLNTEAFF.

The chain is built from TRBV7-2 and TRBJ2-1; 9 nucleotides align to TRBD2. Trimming at V came to 2 bases and at J to 10 bases, leaving 15 bases not matched to a gene. The CDR3 contains 17 residues. Germline V gene sequence: CDR1 SGHTA, CDR2 FQGNSA. The CDR3 here is CASSLLAGSSLWVEQFF. The CDR3 DNA reads as TGTGCCAGCAGCTTACTAGCGGGATCCTCCCTGTGGGTCGAGCAGTTCTTC.

The J gene is TRBJ2-7, the V gene TRBV30; TRBD1 is a possible D gene (6 bases). CDR1 GTSNPN and CDR2 SVGIG come from the germline V gene (reference sequence). Trimming pared 0 bases from V and 6 bases from J, leaving 18 bases between. The CDR3 has 15 amino acids. The CDR3 sequence: CAWSVPWAGAGEQYF. CDR3 nucleotides: TGTGCCTGGAGTGTACCATGGGCAGGGGCGGGCGAGCAGTACTTC. The complete variable domain, with remaining parts taken from reference TRBV30 and TRBJ2-7, reads SQTIHQWPATLVQPVGSPLSLECTVEGTSNPNLYWYRQAAGRGLQLLFYSVGIGQISSEVPQNLSASRPQDRQFILSSKKLLLSDSGFYLCAWSVPWAGAGEQYFGPGTRLTVT.

The gene calls are TRBV27 and TRBJ2-5; TRBD2 matches at 8 bases. The CDR3 consists of 16 residues. The V gene end was trimmed by 6 bases and the J gene end by 5 bases; junction bases not matched to a gene: 14. CDR1 is MNHEY, CDR2 SMNVEV, per germline (reference sequence). The CDR3 DNA reads TGTGCCAGCAGCTCTGGCTCCGGGGGGGGGCACGAGACCCAGTACTTC. It specifies CASSSGSGGGHETQYF.